Shown below are 10 T cell receptor beta chains from a single sample sequenced in a study of T cells expressing NK-cell markers. After re-calling the 5' RACE reads, TCRdb lists one entry per CDR3 protein, DNA absent. With 350,000 to 500,000 distinct CDR3 sequences in the sample, the ten largest clones hold more than 7%. The sample was blood T cells: a sorted CD56 or NKG2C T cell subset, CD4+ or CD8+ T cells, or bulk PBMC T cells (not recorded which). The receptors here all came from a woman between 18 and 70 years old in good health.

The chain joins TRBV15 to TRBJ1-6; with no DNA, the TCRdb D assignment of TRBD1 cannot be verified. This CDR3 has 14 residues. The V gene's germline CDR1 is LNHNV and CDR2 YYDKDF (reference sequence). Here the CDR3 reads CATSTRQGHSPLHF.

CDR3 in amino acids: CSAIGRDEQYF. The rearrangement uses TRBV20-1 and TRBJ2-7. Germline V CDR1 and CDR2: DFQATT, SNEGSKA (reference sequence). The CDR3 is made up of 11 amino acids.

The genes are TRBV29-1 and TRBJ1-1; as DNA is missing, the TRBD1 call by TCRdb cannot be tested. The germline gives CDR1 SQVTM, CDR2 ANQGSEA. The CDR3 spans 14 residues. CDR3 amino acids: CSVDQQGVVTEAFF. Drawing the rest from reference TRBV29-1 and TRBJ1-1, the complete variable domain is SAVISQKPSRDICQRGTSLTIQCQVDSQVTMMFWYRQQPGQSLTLIATANQGSEATYESGFVIDKFPISRPNLTFSTLTVSNMSPEDSSIYLCSVDQQGVVTEAFFGQGTRLTVV.

The chain is built from TRBV12-3 or TRBV12-4 and TRBJ2-3. CDR3 length: 13 amino acids. CDR3 amino acids: CASSLAETDTQYF.

This rearrangement joins TRBV20-1 to TRBJ2-3; TCRdb indicates TRBD2, and absent DNA this call remains unverified. Germline-derived CDR1 and CDR2 are DFQATT and SNEGSKA (reference sequence). This CDR3 spans 14 amino acids. The CDR3 loop is CSAHPSGSTDTQYF.

The chain has TRBV23-1 and TRBJ2-2; absent DNA, TCRdb's TRBD2 call cannot be checked. TRBV23-1 has ORF status, its function being uncertain. The CDR3 has 17 residues. The CDR3 sequence: CASSHLFPGHNTGELFF.

V usage is TRBV21-1 and J usage is TRBJ2-7; TCRdb returns TRBD2, unconfirmable since there is no DNA. TRBV21-1 is listed as a pseudogene. The CDR3 loop spans 15 amino acids. The CDR3: CASSKSGRAGYEQYF.

J is TRBJ2-7 and V is TRBV12-3 or TRBV12-4; the D call of TRBD2 rests on TCRdb alone, since no DNA is present to check it. This CDR3 is 15 amino acids long. This CDR3 is CASSLKGLELHEQYF.

The rearrangement joins TRBV27 to TRBJ2-2; TCRdb's D call of TRBD2 is untestable without DNA. CDR1 is MNHEY, CDR2 SMNVEV, per germline (reference sequence). The CDR3 spans 16 residues. The CDR3 sequence is CASSHPGTSFPGELFF.

The chain combines TRBV20-1 with TRBJ2-1; TCRdb's D call, TRBD1, is unchecked because there is no DNA. CDR1 DFQATT and CDR2 SNEGSKA come from the germline V gene (reference sequence). The CDR3 length is 16 residues. Here the CDR3 reads CSARIQGGSSYNEQFF.